The sample holds a few counts of the clone carrying this TCR beta chain. Its antigen is as yet unknown. TCRdb reanalysed the reads using MiXCR and keeps one entry per CDR3 protein. Of around 300,000 distinct CDR3 sequences in the sample, around 20% were seen once. The data stem from a study of T cell repertoires in cytomegalovirus infection. Study in general: Recently identified HLA-C-restricted CMV epitopes and well-studied HLA-B-restricted CMV epitopes were used by the study. Through public TCR beta signatures, both CMV infection and matching HLA type were indicated.

Germline assignment: CDR1 KGHSH and CDR2 LQKENI. The ends were cut back, 0 bases at V and 6 bases at J, with 15 bases in the middle. There are 16 residues in the CDR3. The source material was cultured PBMCs, sampled from culture after CMV antigen stimulation. J is TRBJ1-5 and V is TRBV18, with D perhaps TRBD1 (5 bases). The receptor was derived from a human donor in good health (CMV status not recorded). Some clones in this sample may be carry-over from other donors' samples. The chain's CDR3 is CASSPPSSPGGQPQHF. DNA of the CDR3: TGTGCCAGCTCACCACCGTCCTCACCTGGGGGTCAGCCCCAGCATTTT.